Shown below are 5 T cell receptor beta chains from a single sample sequenced in a study of control samples from healthy donors and cancer patients. Sequenced by immunoSEQ multiplex PCR; TCRdb stores in-frame clones only, minus some. The sample lists about 140,000 clones; approximately 86% were seen once. Sequences were obtained from blood. Receptor source: a woman under 40 in good health.

This clone was recorded once. The chain links TRBV19 to TRBJ1-2; D unresolved. CDR3 size: 14 residues. CDR1 is LNHDA and CDR2 is SQIVND in the germline V gene (reference sequence). V gave up 0 bases and J gave up 4 bases, with 9 bases separating them. CDR3 region: CASSIETVSYGYTF. The CDR3 DNA is TGTGCCAGTAGTATAGAAACGGTGAGCTATGGCTACACCTTC.

This clone was recorded only once. The chain employs TRBV12-3 or TRBV12-4 and TRBJ2-7; 7 bases agree with TRBD2. V was clipped by 7 bases and J by 2 bases; unmatched bases: 5. The CDR3 consists of 13 residues. The CDR3 DNA follows: TGTGCCAGCATTCTCGGGGGGACCTACGAGCAGTACTTC. As protein: CASILGGTYEQYF.

The chain joins TRBV24-1 to TRBJ1-6; TRBD1 agrees at 11 bases. Germline assignment: CDR1 KGHDR and CDR2 SFDVKD. V shed 5 bases, J shed 7 bases, and the junction held 9 bases outside the gene matches. The CDR3 length is 17 residues. CDR3 nucleotide sequence: TGTGCCACCAGTGGGGGGGACAGGGGGAGATCCAATTCACCCCTCCACTTT. Translation gives CATSGGDRGRSNSPLHF.

CDR3: CAWTGGADTQYF. CDR3 DNA sequence: TGTGCCTGGACAGGGGGGGCAGATACGCAGTATTTT. V is TRBV30 and J is TRBJ2-3; either TRBD1 or TRBD2 may fit D (7 bases each). Germline V gene sequence: CDR1 GTSNPN, CDR2 SVGIG (reference sequence). This CDR3 is built from 12 residues. V was trimmed by 4 bases and J by 4 bases, leaving 9 bases between them.

This chain connects TRBV4-2 to TRBJ2-2; the match to TRBD2 covers 10 bases. The germline CDR1 and CDR2 sequences are LGHNA and YNFKEQ. There are 16 residues in the CDR3. The V gene end was trimmed by 4 bases and the J gene end by 3 bases; junction bases not matched to a gene: 5. CDR3 sequence (DNA): TGTGCCAGCAGCCCGAGGCTAGCGGGAGACACCGGGGAGCTGTTTTTT. Translation: CASSPRLAGDTGELFF.